The next 28 T cell receptor beta chains were all read from a single sample in a study of shared clonotypes between healthy human individuals. Sequencing was performed with immunoSEQ multiplex PCR; in TCRdb, only in-frame clones are kept and a portion is missing. The sample holds approximately 980,000 clones, around 80% seen once. The sample comprised memory CD4+ T cells sorted from blood. Subset of the sample: CD45RA-negative fraction. These receptors came from a young man in good health.

This clone was picked up a small number of times. The chain has TRBV9 and TRBJ2-1; tentative D call: TRBD1 (5 bases). Between the trimmed V and J ends, which lost 0 bases and 10 bases, there was a span of 20 bases. Germline CDR1 reads SGDLS; CDR2 reads YYNGEE. CDR3 length equals 16 residues. For the CDR3, the DNA is TGTGCCAGCAGCGTAGTGGGCCTAGGGGCGGCCAGCGAGCAGTTCTTC. Translating gives CASSVVGLGAASEQFF.

The chain employs TRBV4-1 and TRBJ1-4; 8 nucleotides line up with TRBD1. The germline V gene has CDR1 MGHRA and CDR2 YSYEKL. CDR3 size: 15 residues. Trimming cost V 1 base and J 6 bases; bases outside gene matches: 4. The CDR3 here is CASSQGDRRDEKLFF. CDR3 DNA: TGCGCCAGCAGCCAAGGGGACAGGAGAGATGAAAAACTGTTTTTT.

The rearrangement joins TRBV7-2 to TRBJ1-5, with 9 nucleotides matching TRBD1. The CDR3 totals 15 residues. V shed 4 bases, J shed 6 bases, and the junction held 7 bases outside the gene matches. Germline V CDR1 and CDR2: SGHTA, FQGNSA. The CDR3 spells CASSYTGGAGQPQHF. As DNA, the CDR3 is TGTGCCAGCAGCTACACAGGGGGCGCAGGTCAGCCCCAGCATTTT.

The rearrangement joins TRBV18 to TRBJ1-1, with D possibly TRBD1 on 6 matching bases. The CDR3 contains 15 residues. Germline CDR1 and CDR2: KGHSH and LQKENI. Deletions cut 5 bases from V and 1 base from J, with 14 bases between. CDR3 DNA: TGTGCCAGCTCATACTCCGGGACAAAGAACACTGAAGCTTTCTTT. This gives the protein CASSYSGTKNTEAFF.

V usage is TRBV5-1 and J usage is TRBJ2-7, with a possible D match to TRBD1 (6 bases). This CDR3 has 14 amino acids. Germline V gene sequence: CDR1 SGHRS, CDR2 YFSETQ. V was cut by 4 bases and J by 3 bases, with 14 bases left in between. The CDR3 DNA follows: TGCGCCAGCAGCGGAGACAGGTTAAACTACGAGCAGTACTTC. Protein: CASSGDRLNYEQYF.

CDR3 nucleotides: TGCGCCAGCAGCCCCGGACCGGCGAATTCACCCCTCCACTTT. Its translation is CASSPGPANSPLHF. This chain links TRBV4-1 with TRBJ1-6; D is unresolved. V gave up 4 bases and J gave up 7 bases, with 11 bases separating them. The germline V gene encodes CDR1 MGHRA and CDR2 YSYEKL. CDR3 length: 14 amino acids.

This clone has just a few counts. The V call is TRBV4-1, the J call TRBJ1-5; the D gene is possibly TRBD1 (6 bases). This CDR3 is 15 amino acids long. CDR1 is MGHRA, CDR2 YSYEKL, per germline. V dropped 5 bases and J dropped 7 bases, with 18 bases sitting between them. The CDR3 DNA sequence: TGCGCCAGCAGCGAGGCAACGGGGGCGAAGCAGCCCCAGCATTTT. Translated, it gives CASSEATGAKQPQHF.

Regarding this clone: The sample holds other DNA sequences that translate to the same CDR3. CDR3 DNA: TGTGCCAGCAGCTTAGGTAGACGGGAAAAACTGTTTTTT. Its protein product is CASSLGRREKLFF. The chain is built from TRBV7-2 and TRBJ1-4; D is unclear. The germline CDR1 and CDR2 sequences are SGHTA and FQGNSA. This CDR3 has 13 residues. With 1 base removed from V and 8 bases from J, the gap between germline ends came to 8 bases.

The chain combines TRBV9 with TRBJ2-1; 11 nucleotides agree with TRBD2. This CDR3 has 15 residues. The V and J ends lost 1 base and 8 bases, in that order; junction bases with no gene match: 5. From germline, CDR1 is SGDLS and CDR2 YYNGEE. The CDR3 nucleotides read TGTGCCAGCAGCGTAAGGACTAGCGGGTTAGATGAGCAGTTCTTC. This gives the protein CASSVRTSGLDEQFF.

This sequence joins TRBV28 and TRBJ2-1; 7 bases map to TRBD2. The CDR3 totals 12 residues. The germline V gene encodes CDR1 MDHEN and CDR2 SYDVKM. V shed 4 bases, J shed 12 bases, and the junction held 6 bases outside the gene matches. CDR3 nucleotide sequence: TGTGCCAGCAGTTGGGAGGGGCCTCGGCAGTTCTTC. Protein: CASSWEGPRQFF.

On this clone: The same CDR3 can be traced to other DNA sequences in this sample. The gene calls are TRBV5-1 and TRBJ2-3; D may be TRBD2 (5 bases). CDR1 and CDR2 (germline): SGHRS, YFSETQ. Between the trimmed V and J ends, which lost 7 bases and 4 bases, there was a span of 16 bases. This CDR3 contains 14 residues. CDR3 nucleotide sequence: TGCGCCAGCTCCCAAGGGCCCGGGGCAGATACGCAGTATTTT. It is translated as CASSQGPGADTQYF.

V and J are TRBV4-1 and TRBJ2-5; 8 bases agree with TRBD2. Trimming took 0 bases from V and 5 from J; bases not matched to a gene: 14. The CDR3 runs 18 residues. CDR1 and CDR2 from the germline V gene are MGHRA and YSYEKL. CDR3 coding DNA: TGCGCCAGCAGCCAAGAGTTCCCATCAGCGGGAGTAGGTGAGACCCAGTACTTC. It specifies CASSQEFPSAGVGETQYF.

The chain is built from TRBV7-2 and TRBJ2-7, with 10 bases matching TRBD2. The germline CDR1 and CDR2 sequences are SGHTA and FQGNSA. Trimming took 5 bases from V and 5 from J; bases not matched to a gene: 12. CDR3 size: 16 residues. For the CDR3, the DNA is TGTGCCAGCAGCCGCGGCGCTAGCGGGAGTCGGAACGAGCAGTACTTC. Translating gives CASSRGASGSRNEQYF. The full variable domain, its missing parts supplied by reference TRBV7-2 and TRBJ2-7, is GAGVSQSPSNKVTEKGKDVELRCDPISGHTALYWYRQSLGQGLEFLIYFQGNSAPDKSGLPSDRFSAERTGGSVSTLTIQRTQQEDSAVYLCASSRGASGSRNEQYFGPGTRLTVT.

The chain employs TRBV11-3 and TRBJ2-2; tentative D call: TRBD2 (7 bases). Trimming took 4 bases from V and 5 from J, leaving 20 bases between them. CDR1 and CDR2 (germline): SGHNT, YENEEA. This CDR3 has 17 amino acids. CDR3 nucleotide sequence: TGTGCCAGCAGCTCACCCGGCCGGGGGGCATTAACCGGGGAGCTGTTTTTT. It translates to CASSSPGRGALTGELFF.

This chain joins TRBV28 and TRBJ1-2, with TRBD1 matching 9 bases. V lost 2 bases, J lost 5 bases, and 6 bases stayed unmatched. Looked up from germline, CDR1 is MDHEN and CDR2 is SYDVKM. This CDR3 has 15 amino acids. CDR3 DNA sequence: TGTGCCAGCAGTTTAGGGACAGGGAGTAGATATGGCTACACCTTC. Its translation is CASSLGTGSRYGYTF.

The chain combines TRBV11-2 with TRBJ2-3; D possibly matches TRBD1 or TRBD2 (6 bases each). V was shortened by 4 bases and J by 2 bases, with 13 bases between the two germline ends. Germline V lookup: CDR1 SGHAT, CDR2 FQNNGV. The CDR3 runs 15 residues. Written as DNA, the CDR3 is TGTGCCAGCAGCTGGAGGGGGGCCTCCACAGATACGCAGTATTTT. Translation: CASSWRGASTDTQYF.

The chain links TRBV18 to TRBJ1-5; D perhaps matches TRBD1 (5 bases). V lost 6 bases and J lost 7, with 16 bases in between. This CDR3 spans 14 amino acids. Germline V CDR1 and CDR2: KGHSH, LQKENI. The CDR3 DNA reads TGTGCCAGCTCGCCCTCGCCCGGGGGGCAGCCCCAGCATTTT. Its protein product is CASSPSPGGQPQHF.

Details on this clone: The sample has other DNA sequences that encode this CDR3 too. The chain is built from TRBV9 and TRBJ2-3, with 7 nucleotides matching TRBD2. The CDR3 contains 14 residues. CDR1 SGDLS and CDR2 YYNGEE come from the germline V gene. Unmatched junction bases numbered 5, after V lost 4 bases and J lost 3 bases. In DNA, the CDR3 is TGTGCCAGCAGCCCCAGCGGGACTACAGATACGCAGTATTTT. It encodes CASSPSGTTDTQYF.

This chain uses TRBV5-1 with TRBJ2-5, with D perhaps TRBD1 (6 bases). CDR3 length: 16 residues. With 0 bases removed from V and 0 bases from J, the gap between germline ends came to 12 bases. Germline V lookup: CDR1 SGHRS, CDR2 YFSETQ. CDR3 sequence (DNA): TGCGCCAGCAGCTTGGGGGACACCCCTTACCAAGAGACCCAGTACTTC. Its translation is CASSLGDTPYQETQYF. Full variable domain (outside the CDR3, taken from reference TRBV5-1 and TRBJ2-5): KAGVTQTPRYLIKTRGQQVTLSCSPISGHRSVSWYQQTPGQGLQFLFEYFSETQRNKGNFPGRFSGRQFSNSRSEMNVSTLELGDSALYLCASSLGDTPYQETQYFGPGTRLLVL.

This chain joins TRBV6-1 and TRBJ1-2, with 9 positions matching TRBD1. With 6 bases clipped from V and 5 bases from J, the junction kept 10 bases outside the gene matches. In germline, CDR1 is MNHNS, CDR2 SASEGT. This CDR3 is 15 amino acids long. The CDR3 loop reads CASRNVGQGVYGYTF. The CDR3 coding sequence is TGTGCCAGCAGGAACGTGGGACAGGGAGTATATGGCTACACCTTC.

This chain connects TRBV25-1 to TRBJ2-1; D might be TRBD2 (5 bases). Germline V CDR1 and CDR2: MGHDK, SYGVNS. This CDR3 contains 15 residues. V was pared by 3 bases and J by 0 bases, with 9 bases between. The CDR3 coding sequence is TGTGCCAGCAGTGATCCTAGCCGCTCCTACAATGAGCAGTTCTTC. Protein sequence: CASSDPSRSYNEQFF.

This sequence joins TRBV5-1 and TRBJ2-4, with TRBD2 matching 10 bases. The germline CDR1 and CDR2 sequences are SGHRS and YFSETQ. J lost 8 bases, V lost 4 bases, and 6 bases had no gene match. CDR3 length equals 14 residues. Here the CDR3 reads CASSPSGGSDIQYF. In DNA, the CDR3 is TGCGCCAGCAGCCCTAGCGGGGGCTCAGACATTCAGTACTTC.

The CDR3 coding sequence is TGTGCCAGCAGCTTAGTTCCGAGCTCCTATAATTCACCCCTCCACTTT. This encodes CASSLVPSSYNSPLHF. This chain connects TRBV7-2 to TRBJ1-6; D is uncertain. V shed 1 base and J shed 0 bases, with 7 bases lying between them. Germline V CDR1 and CDR2: SGHTA, FQGNSA. CDR3 length: 16 amino acids.

The V and J genes are TRBV5-1 and TRBJ1-5; D perhaps matches TRBD1 (5 bases). The CDR3 length is 14 residues. V lost 0 bases to trimming and J lost 7 bases, with 11 bases between them. Germline assignment: CDR1 SGHRS and CDR2 YFSETQ. The CDR3 sequence is CASSLGDSSQPQHF. Here the CDR3 DNA reads TGCGCCAGCAGCTTGGGGGACTCCTCCCAGCCCCAGCATTTT.

The rearrangement joins TRBV5-1 to TRBJ2-7, with D unresolved. Deletions cut 5 bases from V and 3 bases from J, with 15 bases between. Germline loops: CDR1 SGHRS, CDR2 YFSETQ. The CDR3 extends over 14 amino acids. In DNA, the CDR3 is TGCGCCAGCAGTGGGGTAGGGATAGTCTACGAGCAGTACTTC. Amino acid sequence: CASSGVGIVYEQYF. Together with reference TRBV5-1 and TRBJ2-7, the CDR3 gives the full variable domain: KAGVTQTPRYLIKTRGQQVTLSCSPISGHRSVSWYQQTPGQGLQFLFEYFSETQRNKGNFPGRFSGRQFSNSRSEMNVSTLELGDSALYLCASSGVGIVYEQYFGPGTRLTVT.

This clone was seen many times. Different DNA sequences within this sample yield the same CDR3. The V call is TRBV6-5, the J call TRBJ2-7; 13 nucleotides line up with TRBD2. CDR1 MNHEY and CDR2 SVGAGI come from the germline V gene. The CDR3 sequence is 15 residues long. J lost 5 bases, V lost 4 bases, and 5 bases had no gene match. CDR3 nucleotide sequence: TGTGCCAGCAGTTCCGGACTAGCGGGAGCCCACGAGCAGTACTTC. Translated, it gives CASSSGLAGAHEQYF.

As to this clone: This could be a read error, since a much larger clone is one nucleotide away. The rearrangement joins TRBV18 to TRBJ2-5; weak D call: TRBD1 (5 bases). Germline loops: CDR1 KGHSH, CDR2 LQKENI. This CDR3 comprises 13 residues. The CDR3 loop is CTSSPQGPETQYF. The CDR3 DNA follows: TGTACCAGCTCACCGCAGGGTCCAGAGACCCAGTACTTC.

J is TRBJ2-7 and V is TRBV7-2; D is undetermined. Trimming left V 5 bases short and J 1 base short, with 15 bases between. Germline loops: CDR1 SGHTA, CDR2 FQGNSA. The CDR3 spans 15 residues. The CDR3 here is CASSLSRSMSYEQYF. In nucleotides, the CDR3 is TGTGCCAGCAGCCTCTCGCGGAGTATGTCCTACGAGCAGTACTTC.